The source of this T cell receptor gamma chain is a study of gamma delta lymphoproliferative disorders and STAT genes. Background on the study: At least 50 ng of genomic DNA went into each LymphoTrack Dx TCRG Assay library.

Sequencing used genomic DNA taken from PBMCs of patients and controls. This clone is termed medium-sized. Germline and junction disagree at one end, which may indicate a read error. The CDR3 is 9 residues long. TCRdb reanalysed the multiplex PCR reads with CATT. In the table there are 2,000 to 3,000 gamma-chain clones, about 11% of which are singletons. The TCR sequence derives from a human donor with gamma-delta T-cell large granular lymphocyte leukemia. Specimen: blood. The chain joins TRGV10 to TRGJP1. Matching the DNA to germline supplied the J gene, which TCRdb does not give. TRGV10 is an ORF for which the function is uncertain. This chain's CDR3 is CARGRFKIF. CDR3 DNA sequence: TGCGCGAGGGGGCGGTTCAAGATATTT.